The T cell receptor beta chain described here comes from a study of T and B cells in COVID-19 patients. The study, taken as a whole, reports: No sequencing was yet done of CD4+, regulatory or CD8+ subsets, or of SARS-CoV-2-responsive or tetramer+ sorted cells. Active COVID-19 showed highly clonal TRB repertoires; recovery showed diversity and richness above healthy donors. Of 2,000 to 2,500 TCR clusters found only in the recovered cohort, a few dozen had low generation probability. Early severe-case samples and blood from mildly ill patients during symptoms were in short supply.

Blood genomic DNA input for TRB amplification was roughly 230-550 ng. This clonotype was seen a handful of times. The antigen remains unidentified. Germline-derived CDR1 and CDR2 are SGHNT and YYREEE (reference sequence). The CDR3 contains 15 residues. V was pared by 0 bases and J by 1 base, with 3 bases of the junction left unmatched. BIOMED2 TRB-A/B primer pools were used in multiplex TRB PCR. TCRdb re-analysed the multiplex PCR reads in MiXCR, keeping a single row per CDR3 protein. The table lists thousands of distinct CDR3 sequences, around 33% of them singletons. The chain is built from TRBV5-4 and TRBJ1-1; 7 bases are shared with TRBD1. This clonotype was obtained from a human donor with active COVID-19. Sequenced sample: blood. CDR3 sequence reads: CASSLAAGGNTEAFF. The CDR3 nucleotides are TGTGCCAGCAGCTTGGCGGCAGGGGGGAACACTGAAGCTTTCTTT. Based on the CDR3 plus reference TRBV5-4 and TRBJ1-1, the full variable domain is ETGVTQSPTHLIKTRGQQVTLRCSSQSGHNTVSWYQQALGQGPQFIFQYYREEENGRGNFPPRFSGLQFPNYSSELNVNALELDDSALYLCASSLAAGGNTEAFFGQGTRLTVV.